This TCR beta chain was identified in a study of blood T cell repertoires in COVID-19. Study-level information: Acute and convalescent COVID-19 specimens originated in the United States, Italy and Spain.

The CDR3 has 14 residues. Deletions cut 0 bases from V and 5 bases from J, with 7 bases between. The germline CDR1 and CDR2 sequences are LNHNV and YYDKDF (reference sequence). Profiling relied on immunoSEQ multiplex PCR, and the TCRdb table lists in-frame clones only, not all of them. The data show tens of thousands of clones, with around 88% seen just once and less than 5.5% held by the top ten. Sequenced material: peripheral blood. The gene calls are TRBV15 and TRBJ1-4; D call uncertain. This sequence originates from a woman in her seventies with active COVID-19. The CDR3 DNA reads as TGTGCCACCAGCAGAGATGCGACAAATGAAAAACTGTTTTTT. Protein product: CATSRDATNEKLFF.